This T cell receptor beta chain was found in a study of blood T cell repertoires in COVID-19. CDR1 SGHNT and CDR2 YENEEA come from the germline V gene. CDR3 length equals 14 residues. V was clipped by 5 bases and J by 2 bases, with 13 bases between them. This table comes from immunoSEQ multiplex PCR, and its TCRdb copy is limited to in-frame clones, with some not included. This sample yields about 280,000 clones, of which around 90% are seen a single time; approximately 2% belongs to the top ten. This chain joins TRBV11-3 and TRBJ2-7; perhaps TRBD2 as D (6 bases). The sequencing sample was made of peripheral blood. The origin of this receptor is a man aged 50 to 60 with acute or convalescent COVID-19. Here the CDR3 reads CASSPSRGTYEQYF. The CDR3 bases are TGTGCCAGCAGCCCGTCCCGGGGGACCTACGAGCAGTACTTC.